This T cell receptor (beta chain) was identified in a study of T cells after yellow fever vaccination. Template switching with 5'RACE generated the TCR cDNA and added a universal primer site and UMIs. TCRdb itself ran the 5' RACE reads through MiXCR, one entry per CDR3 protein. The sample yields under 500,000 distinct CDR3 sequences, roughly a sixth seen once. This clonotype came up a few times. CDR1 is KGHDR and CDR2 is SFDVKD in the germline V gene. The CDR3 runs 10 residues. The ends were cut back, 8 bases at V and 2 bases at J, with 3 bases in the middle. Sample: PBMCs, taken before the yellow fever booster vaccination. The source is a man between 18 and 35 years old who received the YFV17D yellow fever vaccine. The rearrangement uses TRBV24-1 and TRBJ2-7, with unresolved D. The chain's CDR3 is CATTPYEQYF. Here the CDR3 DNA reads TGTGCCACCACGCCCTACGAGCAGTACTTC.